The 5 T cell receptor beta chains below all came from one sample that was sequenced in a study of T cell repertoires in cytomegalovirus infection (dated by TCRdb to about 2019). The antigens these receptors bind are not known. Reading the label with the study, this specimen's treatment or condition is: in vitro stimulation with specific CMV peptide epitopes to enrich CMV-specific T cells. Sequencing took place on an Illumina HiSeq 1500. TCRdb reworked the public reads: Q25 trimming with fastp, MiXCR clone assembly, productive beta chains retained. Each CDR3 protein gets just one entry, which takes the most common genes and DNA from the rows behind it. The sample table shows about 920,000 distinct CDR3 sequences, and under 40% are seen once. The ten top clones hold roughly an eighth of the sample. The sample here was cultured CD8+ T cells from PBMCs, taken from culture after CMV antigen stimulation. These TCRs come from a human donor in good health (CMV status not recorded). Some clones in this sample may be carry-over from other donors' samples.

The chain uses TRBV6-5 and TRBJ1-2, with a weak D call TRBD1 (5 bases). Trimming took 2 bases from V and 7 from J, leaving 11 bases between them. The CDR3 contains 13 residues. Germline loops: CDR1 MNHEY, CDR2 SVGAGI. In DNA, the CDR3 is TGTGCCAGCAGTTACGCAGGGCTAACTGGCTACACCTTC. Translation gives CASSYAGLTGYTF.

The chain joins TRBV29-1 to TRBJ1-2; tentative D call: TRBD1 (5 bases). The CDR3 spans 13 residues. V lost 3 bases and J 8 bases, leaving 16 bases between the germline ends. Germline CDR1 reads SQVTM; CDR2 reads ANQGSEA. In DNA, the CDR3 is TGCAGCGTTGATGGGGCGAATCAGGGCGGCTACACCTTC. It encodes CSVDGANQGGYTF.

The CDR3 loop reads CASSYSSTLQQYV. The CDR3 bases are TGTGCCAGCAGTTACTCGTCTACCCTGCAGCAGTACGTC. The J gene is TRBJ2-7, the V gene TRBV6-6; D unclear. CDR1 is MNHNY and CDR2 is SVGAGI in the germline V gene (reference sequence). There are 13 residues in the CDR3. The V end lost 0 bases, the J end lost 8 bases, and 11 bases lay between the germline ends.

This clonotype was picked up a small number of times. V is TRBV9 and J is TRBJ1-1; tentatively, D is TRBD1 (6 bases). This CDR3 is 17 amino acids long. Germline V gene lookup returns CDR1 SGDLS and CDR2 YYNGEE. V was cut by 0 bases and J by 0 bases, with 15 bases left in between. The CDR3 region is CASSVGGGTRMNTEAFF. CDR3 nucleotides: TGTGCCAGCAGCGTAGGAGGGGGAACAAGGATGAACACTGAAGCTTTCTTT.

This sequence joins TRBV24-1 and TRBJ2-3; D is ambiguous. The CDR3 totals 15 residues. Trimming took off 4 bases at V and 2 bases at J, with 12 bases between the two ends. Germline V gene sequence: CDR1 KGHDR, CDR2 SFDVKD. DNA of the CDR3: TGTGCCACCAGTGACCCCAAAGTTCTCACAGATACGCAGTATTTT. It yields the protein CATSDPKVLTDTQYF.